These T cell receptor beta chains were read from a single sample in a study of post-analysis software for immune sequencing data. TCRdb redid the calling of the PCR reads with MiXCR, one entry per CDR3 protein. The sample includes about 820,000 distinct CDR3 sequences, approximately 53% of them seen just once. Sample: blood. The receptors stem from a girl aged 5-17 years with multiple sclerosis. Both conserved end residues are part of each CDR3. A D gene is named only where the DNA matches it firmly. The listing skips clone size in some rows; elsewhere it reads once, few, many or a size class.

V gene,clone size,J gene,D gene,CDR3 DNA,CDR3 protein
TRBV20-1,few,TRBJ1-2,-,TGCAGTGCTAGTGGGGGCAGCGGCTATGGCTACACCTTC,CSASGGSGYGYTF
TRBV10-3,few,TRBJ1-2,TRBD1,TGTGCCATCAGGAATAGGGGACAGGGGTATCAGGGCTACACCTTC,CAIRNRGQGYQGYTF
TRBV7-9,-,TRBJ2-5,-,TGTGCCAGCAGTTTATTGAGTGGCGAGACCCAGTACTTC,CASSLLSGETQYF
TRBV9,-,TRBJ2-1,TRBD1,TGTGCCAGCAGCGTAGCCGGGACAGACTACAATGAGCAGTTCTTC,CASSVAGTDYNEQFF
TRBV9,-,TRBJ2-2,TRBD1,TGTGCCAGCAGCGTAGGTGCACAGGGGGCAACCGGAGAGCTGTTTTTT,CASSVGAQGATGELFF
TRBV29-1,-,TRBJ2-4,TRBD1,TGCAGCGTAGGTGGAACCGGGACAGGTGCCTTCAAAAACATTCAGTACTTC,CSVGGTGTGAFKNIQYF
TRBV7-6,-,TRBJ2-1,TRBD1,TGTGCCAGCAGCACTCCGGGACAGCCCAGCTCCTACAATGAGCAGTTCTTC,CASSTPGQPSSYNEQFF
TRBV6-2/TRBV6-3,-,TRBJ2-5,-,TGTGCCAGTAACACCGTAACCGGGACTTTAGCTTCTGAGCAGTACTTC,CASNTVTGTLASEQYF
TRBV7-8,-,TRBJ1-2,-,TGTGCCAGCAGCTTAGTCAGGGACTTCGGAAAGGATATGGGGGAATCCCCCTATGGCTACACCTTC,CASSLVRDFGKDMGESPYGYTF
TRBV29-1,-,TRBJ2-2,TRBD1,TGCAGCGCGGACAGGACGAACACCGGGGAGCTGTTTTTT,CSADRTNTGELFF
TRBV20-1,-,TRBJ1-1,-,TGCAGTGCTAGTGGGCGGAATACAACGGTGTTTCACACTGAAGCTTTCTTT,CSASGRNTTVFHTEAFF
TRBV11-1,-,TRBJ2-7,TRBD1,TGTGCCAGCAGCTCCACCGGGACAGTGGTAAACTACGAGCAGTACTTC,CASSSTGTVVNYEQYF
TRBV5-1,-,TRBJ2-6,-,TGCGCCAGCAGCTTGCTCTGGGCCCCTTTTTCTGGGGCCAACGTCCTGACTTTC,CASSLLWAPFSGANVLTF
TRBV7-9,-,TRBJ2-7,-,TGTGCCAGCAGCTTAGGAGTCAGCAATCCCTTCTACGAGCAGTACTTC,CASSLGVSNPFYEQYF